This T cell receptor beta chain stems from a study of CXCR3-negative and CXCR3-positive naive CD8 T cells. Findings of the study overall: Memory CD8+ T cell repertoires were far less diverse than both naive subsets. With CXCR3 expression partially decreased after cryopreservation, most assays relied on fresh PBMCs. Naive cells, whether CXCR3-negative or CXCR3-positive, had similar TRBV-TRBJ usage, while memory cells differed. The TRB CDR3s that CXCR3-positive naive cells carried were more hydrophobic than those of CXCR3-negative naive cells.

From germline, CDR1 is SGHRS and CDR2 YFSETQ. The CDR3 covers 16 residues. With UMI labels, 5' RACE was used to prepare the TRB cDNA libraries. TCRdb reprocessed the 5' RACE reads, with one entry per CDR3 protein and no DNA. Recorded for this sample: some 120,000 distinct CDR3 sequences. A remark on this clonotype: Its antigen is not identified.

The chain is built from TRBV5-1 and TRBJ1-3; TCRdb proposes TRBD1, but this gene call is untestable without DNA. The sample taken for sequencing was naive CXCR3+ CD8+ T cells from blood. Described subset: CD45RO-CCR7+CD27+CD95- naive CD8+ T cells expressing CXCR3 (TNR3+). The receptor was isolated from a human donor in good health. Some clones in this sample may be carry-over from other donors' samples. CDR3: CASSWGPAGTGNTIYF.